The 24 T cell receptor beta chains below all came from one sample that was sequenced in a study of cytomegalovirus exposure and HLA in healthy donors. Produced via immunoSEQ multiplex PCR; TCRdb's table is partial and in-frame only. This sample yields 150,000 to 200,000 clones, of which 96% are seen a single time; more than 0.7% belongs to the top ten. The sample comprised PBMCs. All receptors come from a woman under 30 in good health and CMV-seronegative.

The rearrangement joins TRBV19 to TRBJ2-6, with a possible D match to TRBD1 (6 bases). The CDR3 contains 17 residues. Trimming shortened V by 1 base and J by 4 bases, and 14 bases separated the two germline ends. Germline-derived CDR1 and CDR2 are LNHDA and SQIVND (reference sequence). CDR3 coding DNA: TGTGCCAGTAGTATAGTCGCCCAGGGGATCGGGGCCAACGTCCTGACTTTC. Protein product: CASSIVAQGIGANVLTF. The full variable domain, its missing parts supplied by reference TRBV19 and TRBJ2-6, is DGGITQSPKYLFRKEGQNVTLSCEQNLNHDAMYWYRQDPGQGLRLIYYSQIVNDFQKGDIAEGYSVSREKKESFPLTVTSAQKNPTAFYLCASSIVAQGIGANVLTFGAGSRLTVL.

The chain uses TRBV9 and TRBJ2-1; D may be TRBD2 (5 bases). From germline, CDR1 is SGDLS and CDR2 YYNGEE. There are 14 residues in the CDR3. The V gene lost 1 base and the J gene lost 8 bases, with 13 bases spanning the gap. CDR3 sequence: CASSVLAVVDEQFF. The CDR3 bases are TGTGCCAGCAGCGTACTAGCTGTGGTCGATGAGCAGTTCTTC.

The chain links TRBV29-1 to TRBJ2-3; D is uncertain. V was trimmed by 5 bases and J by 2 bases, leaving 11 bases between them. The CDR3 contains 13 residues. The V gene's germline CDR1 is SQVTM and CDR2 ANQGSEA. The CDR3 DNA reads TGCAGCGTTAATAGAATCATCACAGATACGCAGTATTTT. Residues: CSVNRIITDTQYF.

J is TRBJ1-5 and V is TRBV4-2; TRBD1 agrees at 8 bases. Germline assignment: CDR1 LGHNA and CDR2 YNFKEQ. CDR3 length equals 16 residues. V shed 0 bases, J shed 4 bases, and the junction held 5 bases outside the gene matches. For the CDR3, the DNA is TGTGCCAGCAGCCAAGATAGAAACAGGGGGAATCAGCCCCAGCATTTT. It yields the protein CASSQDRNRGNQPQHF.

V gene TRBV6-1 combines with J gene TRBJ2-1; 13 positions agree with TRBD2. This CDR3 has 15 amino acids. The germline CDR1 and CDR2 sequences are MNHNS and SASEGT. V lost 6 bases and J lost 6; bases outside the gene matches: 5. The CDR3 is CASRNGLAGANEQFF. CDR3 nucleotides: TGTGCCAGCAGAAACGGACTAGCGGGGGCCAATGAGCAGTTCTTC.

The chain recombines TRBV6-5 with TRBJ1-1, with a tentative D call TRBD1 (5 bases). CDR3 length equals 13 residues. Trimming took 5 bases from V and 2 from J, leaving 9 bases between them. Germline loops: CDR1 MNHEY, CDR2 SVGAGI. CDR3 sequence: CASSRTHNTEAFF. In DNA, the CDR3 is TGTGCCAGCAGTCGGACACATAACACTGAAGCTTTCTTT.

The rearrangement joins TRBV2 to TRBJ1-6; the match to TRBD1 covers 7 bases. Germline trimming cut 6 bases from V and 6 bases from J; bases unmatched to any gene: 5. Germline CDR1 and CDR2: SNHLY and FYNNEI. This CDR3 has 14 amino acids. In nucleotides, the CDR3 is TGTGCCAGCAGACAGGGGACGGGTAATTCACCCCTCCACTTT. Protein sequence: CASRQGTGNSPLHF.

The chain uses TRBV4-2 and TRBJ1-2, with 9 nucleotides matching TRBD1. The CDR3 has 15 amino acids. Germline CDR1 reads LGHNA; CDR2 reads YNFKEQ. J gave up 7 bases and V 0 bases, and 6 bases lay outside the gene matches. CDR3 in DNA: TGTGCCAGCAGCCAAGATCCAGGGGACAGGGCTGGCTACACCTTC. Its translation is CASSQDPGDRAGYTF.

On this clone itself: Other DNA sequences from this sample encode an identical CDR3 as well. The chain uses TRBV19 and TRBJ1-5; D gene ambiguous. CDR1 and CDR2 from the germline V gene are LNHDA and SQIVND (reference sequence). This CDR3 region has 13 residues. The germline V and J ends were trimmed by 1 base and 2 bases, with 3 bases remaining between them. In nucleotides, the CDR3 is TGTGCCAGTAGTATAGGAGGCAATCAGCCCCAGCATTTT. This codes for CASSIGGNQPQHF. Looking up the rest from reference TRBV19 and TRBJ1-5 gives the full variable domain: DGGITQSPKYLFRKEGQNVTLSCEQNLNHDAMYWYRQDPGQGLRLIYYSQIVNDFQKGDIAEGYSVSREKKESFPLTVTSAQKNPTAFYLCASSIGGNQPQHFGDGTRLSIL.

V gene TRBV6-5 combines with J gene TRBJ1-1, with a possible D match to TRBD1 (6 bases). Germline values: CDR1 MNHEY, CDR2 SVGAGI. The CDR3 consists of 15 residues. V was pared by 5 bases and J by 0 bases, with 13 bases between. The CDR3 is CASSTDSRLNTEAFF. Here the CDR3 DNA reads TGTGCCAGCAGTACGGACAGCCGTCTGAACACTGAAGCTTTCTTT.

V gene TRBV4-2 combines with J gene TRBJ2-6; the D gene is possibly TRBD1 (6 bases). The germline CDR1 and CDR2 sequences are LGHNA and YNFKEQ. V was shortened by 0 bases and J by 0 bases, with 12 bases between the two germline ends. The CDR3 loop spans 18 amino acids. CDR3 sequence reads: CASSQDARTDSGANVLTF. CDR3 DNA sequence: TGTGCCAGCAGCCAAGATGCCCGGACAGACTCTGGGGCCAACGTCCTGACTTTC.

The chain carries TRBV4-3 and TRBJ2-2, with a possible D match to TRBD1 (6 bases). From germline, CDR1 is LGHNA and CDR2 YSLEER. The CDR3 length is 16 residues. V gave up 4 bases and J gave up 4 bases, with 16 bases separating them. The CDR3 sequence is CASSRLQGATTGELFF. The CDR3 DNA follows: TGCGCCAGCAGCCGGTTACAGGGAGCTACCACCGGGGAGCTGTTTTTT.

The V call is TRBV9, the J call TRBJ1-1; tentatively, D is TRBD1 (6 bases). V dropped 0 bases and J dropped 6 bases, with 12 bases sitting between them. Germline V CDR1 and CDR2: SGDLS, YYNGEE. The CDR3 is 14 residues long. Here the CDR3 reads CASSVVQGPAEAFF. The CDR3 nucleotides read TGTGCCAGCAGCGTAGTTCAGGGGCCCGCTGAAGCTTTCTTT. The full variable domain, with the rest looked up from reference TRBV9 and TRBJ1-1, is DSGVTQTPKHLITATGQRVTLRCSPRSGDLSVYWYQQSLDQGLQFLIQYYNGEERAKGNILERFSAQQFPDLHSELNLSSLELGDSALYFCASSVVQGPAEAFFGQGTRLTVV.

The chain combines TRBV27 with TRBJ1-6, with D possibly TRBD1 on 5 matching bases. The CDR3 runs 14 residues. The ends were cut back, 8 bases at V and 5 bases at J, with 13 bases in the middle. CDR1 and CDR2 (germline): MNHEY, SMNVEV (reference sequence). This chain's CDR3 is CASRLGANNSPLHF. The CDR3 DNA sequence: TGTGCCAGCCGGCTTGGGGCTAATAATTCACCCCTCCACTTT.

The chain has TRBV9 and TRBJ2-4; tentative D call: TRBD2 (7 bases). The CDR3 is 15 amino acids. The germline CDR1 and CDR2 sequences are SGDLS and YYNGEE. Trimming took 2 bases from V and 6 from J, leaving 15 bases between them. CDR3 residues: CASSVDGGGRNIQYF. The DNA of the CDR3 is TGTGCCAGCAGCGTTGATGGCGGGGGCCGAAACATTCAGTACTTC.

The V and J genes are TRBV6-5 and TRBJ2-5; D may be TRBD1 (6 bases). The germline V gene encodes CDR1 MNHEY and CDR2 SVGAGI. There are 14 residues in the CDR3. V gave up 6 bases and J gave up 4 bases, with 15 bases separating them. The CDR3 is CASRETGFPETQYF. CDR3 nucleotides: TGTGCCAGCAGGGAAACAGGGTTTCCAGAGACCCAGTACTTC.

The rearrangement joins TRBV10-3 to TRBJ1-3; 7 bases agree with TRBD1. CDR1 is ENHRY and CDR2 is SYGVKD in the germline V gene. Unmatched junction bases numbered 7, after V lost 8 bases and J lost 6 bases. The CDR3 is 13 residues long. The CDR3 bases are TGTGCCATCTCAGACAGGGCTGAAAACACCATATATTTT. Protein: CAISDRAENTIYF.

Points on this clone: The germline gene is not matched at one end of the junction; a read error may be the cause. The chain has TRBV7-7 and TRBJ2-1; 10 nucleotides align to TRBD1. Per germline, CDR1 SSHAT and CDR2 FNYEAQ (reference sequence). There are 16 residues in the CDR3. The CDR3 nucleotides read TGTGCTAGCAGCGAACGACAGGGGGCCTCCTACAATGAGCAGTTCTTC. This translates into CASSERQGASYNEQFF.

The CDR3 sequence: CASSREGLPNSPLHF. CDR3 bases: TGTGCCAGTAGTAGGGAGGGTTTGCCCAATTCACCCCTCCACTTT. The chain uses TRBV19 and TRBJ1-6; D unclear. Germline CDR1 LNHDA, CDR2 SQIVND (reference sequence). The CDR3 covers 15 residues. Trimming removed 4 bases from V and 7 bases from J, with 14 bases in between. The variable domain in full, completed from reference TRBV19 and TRBJ1-6, reads DGGITQSPKYLFRKEGQNVTLSCEQNLNHDAMYWYRQDPGQGLRLIYYSQIVNDFQKGDIAEGYSVSREKKESFPLTVTSAQKNPTAFYLCASSREGLPNSPLHFGNGTRLTVT.

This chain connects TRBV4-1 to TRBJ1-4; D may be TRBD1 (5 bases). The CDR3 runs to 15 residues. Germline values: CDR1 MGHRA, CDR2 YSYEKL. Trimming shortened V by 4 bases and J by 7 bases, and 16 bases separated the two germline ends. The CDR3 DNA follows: TGCGCCAGCAGCCGACAGCTAACGTCGGGTGAAAAACTGTTTTTT. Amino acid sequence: CASSRQLTSGEKLFF.

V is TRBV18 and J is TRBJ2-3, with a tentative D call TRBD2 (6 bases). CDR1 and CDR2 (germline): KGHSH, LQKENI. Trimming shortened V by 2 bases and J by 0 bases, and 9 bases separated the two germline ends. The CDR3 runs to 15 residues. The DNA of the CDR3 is TGTGCCAGCTCACCATCGGCGGGGAGCACAGATACGCAGTATTTT. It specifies CASSPSAGSTDTQYF.

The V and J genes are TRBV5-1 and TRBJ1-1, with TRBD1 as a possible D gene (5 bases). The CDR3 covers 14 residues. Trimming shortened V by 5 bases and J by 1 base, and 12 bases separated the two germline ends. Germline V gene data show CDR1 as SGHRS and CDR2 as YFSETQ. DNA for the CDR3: TGCGCCAGCAGGGTGGGGCACACGAACACTGAAGCTTTCTTT. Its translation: CASRVGHTNTEAFF.

For the CDR3, the DNA is TGTGCCAGCTCACAACTCGGGGGCTCCTACAATGAGCAGTTCTTC. Translation gives CASSQLGGSYNEQFF. The chain is built from TRBV18 and TRBJ2-1; D is perhaps TRBD2 (6 bases). There are 15 residues in the CDR3. Germline CDR1 KGHSH, CDR2 LQKENI. V shed 4 bases and J shed 0 bases, with 10 bases lying between them.

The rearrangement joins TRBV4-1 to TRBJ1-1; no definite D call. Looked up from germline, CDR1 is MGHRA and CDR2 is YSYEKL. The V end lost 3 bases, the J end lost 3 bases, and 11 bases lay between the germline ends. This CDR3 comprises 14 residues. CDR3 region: CASSHVTTDTEAFF. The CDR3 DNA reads TGCGCCAGCAGCCACGTGACTACTGACACTGAAGCTTTCTTT.